These T cell receptor beta chains were read from a single sample in a study of blood T cell repertoires in COVID-19. Generated by immunoSEQ multiplex PCR, the TCRdb table keeps only in-frame clones and is missing some. The sample lists some 280,000 clones, roughly nine tenths occurring once. Sequenced sample: peripheral blood. Every receptor here comes from a woman aged 40 to 50 who had recovered from COVID-19. Both conserved end residues are part of each CDR3. D genes are given only for firm matches. Clone size appears in some rows only: once, few, many, or a class for an expanded clone.

18	TRBD1	TRBV28	.	TRBJ2-1	TGTGCCAGCAGTTTAGCGTTCACGGGACAGGGCTTTAACAATGAGCAGTTCTTC	CASSLAFTGQGFNNEQFF
19	TRBD2	TRBV24-1	.	TRBJ2-2	TGTGCCACCAGTGTAGTTCTGGCGGGAGGCGAGGCCAACACCGGGGAGCTGTTTTTT	CATSVVLAGGEANTGELFF
14	.	TRBV7-2	many	TRBJ2-7	TGTGCCAGCAGCGTCTCTCGAGCGGCAGACGAGCAGTACTTC	CASSVSRAADEQYF
16	.	TRBV19	.	TRBJ1-2	TGTGCCAGTAGTATCTCCGCCGGGACACCCAACTATGGCTACACCTTC	CASSISAGTPNYGYTF
13	.	TRBV19	.	TRBJ1-6	TGTGCCAGTAGTATCGACGGACTCTCTCCCCTCCACTTT	CASSIDGLSPLHF
14	.	TRBV30	.	TRBJ1-1	TGTGCCTGGAGTGCGGGGGGAGAGAACACTGAAGCTTTCTTT	CAWSAGGENTEAFF
17	TRBD2	TRBV7-6	.	TRBJ2-7	TGTGCCAGCAGCTTAGTCGGGGGTTCTAGCGGACCGGCCGAGCAGTACTTC	CASSLVGGSSGPAEQYF
15	TRBD1	TRBV6-5	.	TRBJ1-2	TGTGCCAGCAGCCCATTAGGGGGCGAGGACTATGGCTACACCTTC	CASSPLGGEDYGYTF
15	TRBD1	TRBV7-9	.	TRBJ2-1	TGTGCCAGCAGTAACCGGGACAGGGGGCGAAATGAGCAGTTCTTC	CASSNRDRGRNEQFF
15	TRBD1	TRBV27	.	TRBJ2-7	TGTGCCAGCAGAATAGCACGGGACAGCCACTACGAGCAGTACTTC	CASRIARDSHYEQYF
14	TRBD1	TRBV6-1	.	TRBJ1-1	TGTGCCAGCAGTGACGGGACAGACAACACTGAAGCTTTCTTT	CASSDGTDNTEAFF
16	TRBD2	TRBV9	.	TRBJ2-4	TGTGCCAGCAGCGTAGAGGGAGGGTCAGTCAGTAGCATTCAGTACTTC	CASSVEGGSVSSIQYF
17	.	TRBV6-4	.	TRBJ2-1	TGTGCCAGCAGCCGGGACTTTTCCCGAAGCTCCTACAATGAGCAGTTCTTC	CASSRDFSRSSYNEQFF
14	.	TRBV5-8	once	TRBJ2-3	TGTGCCAGCAGCTCAATGCGGTCCACAGATACGCAGTATTTT	CASSSMRSTDTQYF
15	TRBD2	TRBV2	few	TRBJ2-7	TGTGCCAGCAGGGCGACTAGCGGGAGAGGAGGCGAGCAGTACTTC	CASRATSGRGGEQYF
13	TRBD2	TRBV19	.	TRBJ2-7	TGTGCCAGTAGTCCCCAGGGCGGGGGCGAGCAGTACTTC	CASSPQGGGEQYF
14	.	TRBV27	.	TRBJ2-5	TGTGCCAGCAGCTGGCAGGGGATGAGAGAGACCCAGTACTTC	CASSWQGMRETQYF
13	.	TRBV5-1	.	TRBJ1-2	TGCGCCAGCAGCTTGGCAGGGGATTCCGGCTACACCTTC	CASSLAGDSGYTF
15	TRBD1	TRBV20-1	.	TRBJ1-5	TGCAGTGCTAGTCCGGACAGGTCTAGCAATCAGCCCCAGCATTTT	CSASPDRSSNQPQHF
15	.	TRBV3-1/TRBV3-2	.	TRBJ1-2	TGTGCCAGCAGCCAAGGGTTCTCCGGGGGCTATGGCTACACCTTC	CASSQGFSGGYGYTF
18	.	TRBV4-1	.	TRBJ2-1	TGCGCCAGCAGCCAAGATTCCACTAGCCTATACGGGAACAATGAGCAGTTCTTC	CASSQDSTSLYGNNEQFF
17	TRBD1	TRBV7-9	.	TRBJ2-7	TGTGCCAGCAGCTCTCCGGGACAGGGGGCGGGAATCCACGAGCAGTACTTC	CASSSPGQGAGIHEQYF
19	TRBD2	TRBV27	.	TRBJ2-1	TGTGCCAGCAGTTTATATAGCTGGTTGGTGGGAGGGCCGAGTAATGAGCAGTTCTTC	CASSLYSWLVGGPSNEQFF
14	TRBD2	TRBV10-3	.	TRBJ2-7	TGTGCCATCAGTGAGACTAGCGGGAAGACGGAGCAGTACTTC	CAISETSGKTEQYF
15	.	TRBV4-2	.	TRBJ1-6	TGTGCCAGCAGCCAAGATTCCGTCTATAATTCACCCCTCCACTTT	CASSQDSVYNSPLHF
15	TRBD1	TRBV5-5	.	TRBJ1-4	TGTGCCAGCACCGCAACCGGACAGGTGTGGGAAAAACTGTTTTTT	CASTATGQVWEKLFF
14	.	TRBV6-5	.	TRBJ1-2	TGTGCCAGCACCGACTGGGGCTCTAACTATGGCTACACCTTC	CASTDWGSNYGYTF
16	TRBD2	TRBV30	.	TRBJ2-7	TGTGCCTGGAGTTTGGGACTTGAAGGACTAGCGAGGGAGCAGTACTTC	CAWSLGLEGLAREQYF
15	TRBD1	TRBV27	.	TRBJ2-7	TGTGCCAGCAGTTTAGTTGGGACAGGGGCGAGGGAGCAGTACTTC	CASSLVGTGAREQYF
15	.	TRBV5-1	.	TRBJ2-5	TGCGCCAGCAGCTTGGGTGGTAGCGCCCGAGAGACCCAGTACTTC	CASSLGGSARETQYF
13	.	TRBV27	once	TRBJ2-1	TGTGCCAGCAGAGCGACAGGGAGGAATGAGCAGTTCTTC	CASRATGRNEQFF
15	TRBD1	TRBV28	once	TRBJ1-5	TGTGCCAGCAGTTGGGGACAGGGAGAGAGTCAGCCCCAGCATTTT	CASSWGQGESQPQHF